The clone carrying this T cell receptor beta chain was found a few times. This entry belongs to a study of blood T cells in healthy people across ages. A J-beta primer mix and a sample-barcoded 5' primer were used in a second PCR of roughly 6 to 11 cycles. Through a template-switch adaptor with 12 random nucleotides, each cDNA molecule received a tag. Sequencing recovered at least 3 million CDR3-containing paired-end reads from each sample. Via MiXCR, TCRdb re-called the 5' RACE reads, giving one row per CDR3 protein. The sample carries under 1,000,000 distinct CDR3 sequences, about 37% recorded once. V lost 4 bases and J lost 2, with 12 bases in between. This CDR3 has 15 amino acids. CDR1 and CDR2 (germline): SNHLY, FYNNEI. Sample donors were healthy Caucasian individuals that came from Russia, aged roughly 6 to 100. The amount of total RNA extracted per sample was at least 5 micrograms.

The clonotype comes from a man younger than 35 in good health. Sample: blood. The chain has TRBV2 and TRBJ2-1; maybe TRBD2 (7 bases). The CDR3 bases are TGTGCCAGCAGTGGTGGGGGGGGCCCCTACAATGAGCAGTTCTTC. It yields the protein CASSGGGGPYNEQFF.